The 30 T cell receptor beta chains below come from one sample, sequenced in a study of T cells in Graves' hyperthyroidism and ophthalmopathy. Amplification of TCR beta CDR3 regions used RNA as the template. HTBI primers were used for first-round RT-PCR of the TCR CDR3. Via MiXCR, TCRdb re-called the multiplex PCR reads, giving one row per CDR3 protein. This table holds about 500,000 distinct CDR3 sequences, roughly 14% found once. Sequenced: blood. These receptors originate from a woman aged 18-29 years with Graves' hyperthyroidism.

This clonotype was recorded many times. J is TRBJ1-4 and V is TRBV30; D unclear. The germline V gene encodes CDR1 GTSNPN and CDR2 SVGIG (reference sequence). Trimming removed 5 bases at V and 8 bases at J, with 18 bases between. The CDR3 totals 14 residues. CDR3 sequence: CAWSSGVLREKLFF. In DNA, the CDR3 is TGTGCCTGGTCTTCCGGGGTCCTTAGGGAAAAACTGTTTTTT. The full variable domain, completed using reference TRBV30 and TRBJ1-4, is SQTIHQWPATLVQPVGSPLSLECTVEGTSNPNLYWYRQAAGRGLQLLFYSVGIGQISSEVPQNLSASRPQDRQFILSSKKLLLSDSGFYLCAWSSGVLREKLFFGSGTQLSVL.

This clonotype came up many times. V is TRBV6-1 and J is TRBJ1-1; D gene unclear. Deletions cut 4 bases from V and 0 bases from J, with 9 bases between. There are 14 residues in the CDR3. Germline V CDR1 and CDR2: MNHNS, SASEGT. The CDR3: CASSGKAMNTEAFF. CDR3 coding DNA: TGTGCCAGCAGTGGGAAGGCTATGAACACTGAAGCTTTCTTT.

This clonotype showed up just once. The gene calls are TRBV12-3 or TRBV12-4 and TRBJ2-3; 16 positions match TRBD2. This CDR3 spans 18 amino acids. V lost 4 bases and J lost 1; bases outside the gene matches: 5. CDR3 nucleotides: TGTGCCAGCAGTTCGGGACTAGCGGGAGGGCGTGGCACAGATACGCAGTATTTT. Protein product: CASSSGLAGGRGTDTQYF.

This clonotype was picked up many times. The chain uses TRBV27 and TRBJ1-6; D is unresolved. CDR3 length equals 14 residues. Germline assignment: CDR1 MNHEY and CDR2 SMNVEV (reference sequence). Trimming pared 5 bases from V and 8 bases from J, leaving 13 bases between. The DNA for the CDR3 is TGTGCCAGCAGTCACGGACCGTCGGATTCACCCCTCCACTTT. Translation: CASSHGPSDSPLHF.

The chain carries TRBV25-1 and TRBJ2-7; 10 bases agree with TRBD2. V trimming: 1 base; J trimming: 1 base; junction bases outside the gene matches: 4. Germline lookup yields CDR1 MGHDK and CDR2 SYGVNS. The CDR3 contains 16 residues. The CDR3 coding sequence is TGTGCCAGCAGTGAATTAGGACTAGCGGTGTCCTACGAGCAGTACTTC. Translation gives CASSELGLAVSYEQYF.

This clonotype has at least ten counts. The chain carries TRBV28 and TRBJ2-1; 10 bases are a match to TRBD2. With V trimmed by 6 bases and J by 4 bases, 9 bases remained unmatched. The germline CDR1 and CDR2 sequences are MDHEN and SYDVKM. This CDR3 comprises 16 residues. CDR3 coding DNA: TGTGCCAGCAGCCTACCCGGGACTAGCGTATACAATGAGCAGTTCTTC. Translation gives CASSLPGTSVYNEQFF.

This clonotype was seen only a few times. The genes are TRBV24-1 and TRBJ2-3; 10 bases are a match to TRBD2. Germline values: CDR1 KGHDR, CDR2 SFDVKD. With 5 bases clipped from V and 1 base from J, the junction kept 8 bases outside the gene matches. The CDR3 is 17 residues long. Here the CDR3 DNA reads TGTGCCACCAGTGGCCCGCCGAGCGGGAGGGGCACAGATACGCAGTATTTT. It is translated as CATSGPPSGRGTDTQYF.

This clonotype was seen at least ten times. The chain couples TRBV3-1 to TRBJ2-7, with 8 bases matching TRBD1. The trim removed 4 bases at V and 4 bases at J, leaving 6 bases unmatched. CDR3 length: 14 residues. Germline V CDR1 and CDR2: LGHDT, YNNKEL (reference sequence). The CDR3 DNA sequence: TGTGCCAGCAGCCGAGACAGGGGTGTTTACGAGCAGTACTTC. This codes for CASSRDRGVYEQYF.

A note on this clonotype: At one boundary the junction diverges from the germline segment, which might be a read error. The chain recombines TRBV3-1 with TRBJ2-3, with D tentatively TRBD2 (5 bases). The CDR3 runs to 15 residues. Germline V gene data show CDR1 as LGHDT and CDR2 as YNNKEL (reference sequence). Written as DNA, the CDR3 is TGTGCCAGCAGCCGAGAGGGTGGTAGCACAGATGCGCAGTATTTT. Translated: CASSREGGSTDAQYF.

The chain carries TRBV5-1 and TRBJ2-2; 8 nucleotides agree with TRBD2. The CDR3 is 16 amino acids. Trimming took 1 base from V and 5 from J; bases not matched to a gene: 7. Germline values: CDR1 SGHRS, CDR2 YFSETQ. Here the CDR3 reads CASSLSREGRTGELFF. For the CDR3, the DNA is TGCGCCAGCAGCTTGAGCCGGGAGGGTCGTACCGGGGAGCTGTTTTTT.

In this sample, this clonotype turned up many times. V usage is TRBV2 and J usage is TRBJ1-4; tentative D call: TRBD1 (5 bases). Between the trimmed V and J ends, which lost 3 bases and 8 bases, there was a span of 16 bases. The length of the CDR3 is 15 residues. Germline V gives CDR1 SNHLY, CDR2 FYNNEI. The CDR3 nucleotides are TGTGCCAGCAGTGAGAACACGGTCAGGGAGGAAAAACTGTTTTTT. Protein: CASSENTVREEKLFF.

This clonotype was observed many times. The chain carries TRBV5-1 and TRBJ1-1; maybe TRBD1 (6 bases). Germline CDR1 is SGHRS and CDR2 is YFSETQ. The CDR3 consists of 12 residues. The germline V and J ends were trimmed by 5 bases and 3 bases, with 8 bases remaining between them. For the CDR3, the DNA is TGCGCCAGCAGGAACAGGGACACTGAAGCTTTCTTT. Residues: CASRNRDTEAFF.

In its sample, this clonotype was seen many times. The gene calls are TRBV3-1 and TRBJ2-7; D not resolved. V lost 1 base to trimming and J lost 2 bases, with 6 bases between them. This CDR3 has 13 residues. Germline values: CDR1 LGHDT, CDR2 YNNKEL (reference sequence). CDR3 residues: CASSQGHTYEQYV. CDR3 in DNA: TGTGCCAGCAGCCAAGGACATACCTACGAGCAGTACGTC.

There are many counts of this clonotype. The chain combines TRBV19 with TRBJ1-1; D unresolved. Germline values: CDR1 LNHDA, CDR2 SQIVND (reference sequence). CDR3 size: 15 residues. Trimming removed 7 bases from V and 0 bases from J, with 15 bases in between. DNA of the CDR3: TGTGCCAGTACGGGCAGGCTCAGAATGAACACTGAAGCTTTCTTT. Protein product: CASTGRLRMNTEAFF.

At least ten counts were recorded for this clonotype. V is TRBV20-1 and J is TRBJ1-1; 8 bases align to TRBD1. Trimming cost V 3 bases and J 3 bases; bases outside gene matches: 3. Germline loops: CDR1 DFQATT, CDR2 SNEGSKA (reference sequence). CDR3 length: 13 amino acids. The CDR3 is CSARGQVDTEAFF. CDR3 bases: TGCAGTGCTAGGGGACAGGTGGACACTGAAGCTTTCTTT.

This clonotype was observed many times. The chain carries TRBV27 and TRBJ2-1; no reliable D call. The germline gives CDR1 MNHEY, CDR2 SMNVEV (reference sequence). The CDR3 totals 11 residues. V shed 9 bases and J shed 7 bases, with 10 bases lying between them. CDR3 sequence (DNA): TGTGCCAGTCTAACGAGTAATGAGCAGTTCTTC. It yields the protein CASLTSNEQFF.

This clonotype has just a few counts. This chain links TRBV6-9 with TRBJ2-7; D is ambiguous. This CDR3 is 13 amino acids long. Trimming left V 3 bases short and J 2 bases short, with 8 bases between. CDR1 is MNHGY, CDR2 SVAAGI, per germline. Here the CDR3 DNA reads TGTGCCAGCAGTTACTTCGGACCCTACGAGCAGTACTTC. It yields the protein CASSYFGPYEQYF.

The chain joins TRBV19 to TRBJ1-1, with D perhaps TRBD1 (6 bases). V dropped 9 bases and J dropped 8 bases, with 25 bases sitting between them. Germline CDR1 LNHDA, CDR2 SQIVND (reference sequence). The CDR3 covers 15 residues. The CDR3 loop is CASREGGGVASEAFF. The DNA of the CDR3 is TGTGCCAGCCGCGAAGGGGGGGGGGTAGCGAGCGAAGCTTTCTTT.

This clonotype has a count of ten or more. This chain connects TRBV27 to TRBJ1-1; 8 bases align to TRBD1. CDR3 length: 15 amino acids. V shed 3 bases, J shed 4 bases, and the junction held 7 bases outside the gene matches. Germline CDR1 MNHEY, CDR2 SMNVEV (reference sequence). The CDR3, as DNA: TGTGCCAGCAGTTTCGAGGACAGGGATGCCACTGAAGCTTTCTTT. Its protein is CASSFEDRDATEAFF.

This clonotype was seen ten or more times. J is TRBJ2-7 and V is TRBV20-1; 9 nucleotides line up with TRBD1. V dropped 5 bases and J dropped 5; count of bases not matched to a gene: 7. The germline V gene has CDR1 DFQATT and CDR2 SNEGSKA (reference sequence). CDR3 length: 13 residues. This CDR3 reads CSAGDRAGDEQYF. CDR3 coding DNA: TGCAGTGCTGGGGACAGGGCGGGAGACGAGCAGTACTTC.

The chain links TRBV7-3 to TRBJ2-1, with TRBD1 identical over 7 bases. Losses at the gene ends were 4 bases for V and 5 bases for J; bases not matched to a gene: 8. The germline CDR1 and CDR2 sequences are SGHTA and FQGTGA. The CDR3 is 15 residues long. CDR3 sequence (DNA): TGTGCCAGCAGCTATGAACAGGGGTCCCACAATGAGCAGTTCTTC. Its translation: CASSYEQGSHNEQFF.

In this sample, this clonotype turned up many times. V is TRBV11-3 and J is TRBJ2-7; D possibly corresponds to TRBD1 (6 bases). The CDR3 has 15 residues. Germline V gene lookup returns CDR1 SGHNT and CDR2 YENEEA. V lost 2 bases to trimming and J lost 7 bases, with 18 bases between them. CDR3 in amino acids: CASSLTEGRGWEQYF. As DNA, the CDR3 is TGTGCCAGCAGCTTAACGGAAGGCAGGGGTTGGGAGCAGTACTTC.

This clonotype occurred a few times. CDR3 sequence (DNA): TGTGCCACTTACAGGGAGGTCAATTCACCCCTCCACTTT. Amino acid sequence: CATYREVNSPLHF. The V gene is TRBV6-1, the J gene TRBJ1-6; D may be TRBD1 (6 bases). Trimming shortened V by 10 bases and J by 7 bases, and 14 bases separated the two germline ends. There are 13 residues in the CDR3. Germline CDR1 MNHNS, CDR2 SASEGT.

This clonotype was observed at least ten times. This chain uses TRBV30 with TRBJ1-4; D is ambiguous. The CDR3 loop spans 14 amino acids. Trimming pared 3 bases from V and 0 bases from J, leaving 8 bases between. In germline, CDR1 is GTSNPN, CDR2 SVGIG (reference sequence). As DNA, the CDR3 is TGTGCCTGGAGCGGAGACCCAACTAATGAAAAACTGTTTTTT. Translated, it gives CAWSGDPTNEKLFF.

The table lists this clonotype with many counts. This chain uses TRBV12-3 or TRBV12-4 with TRBJ2-1, with a tentative D call TRBD2 (6 bases). Trimming pared 7 bases from V and 8 bases from J, leaving 18 bases between. This CDR3 is 14 amino acids long. The CDR3 bases are TGTGCCAGCACCCCTTCTGGGGGGTGGGATGAGCAGTTCTTC. Translated: CASTPSGGWDEQFF.

This clonotype was found many times. The chain carries TRBV9 and TRBJ1-3; unclear D gene. The CDR3 runs to 15 residues. Germline-derived CDR1 and CDR2 are SGDLS and YYNGEE. V was shortened by 4 bases and J by 0 bases, with 11 bases between the two germline ends. The CDR3 reads CASSLDGSSGNTIYF. Written as DNA, the CDR3 is TGTGCCAGCAGCCTCGACGGGAGCTCTGGAAACACCATATATTTT.

This clonotype was counted only a few times. One base away lies a much larger clone, so this may be a sequencing read error. The DNA of the CDR3 is TGTGCCAGCAGTTTAGGACAGGGTTATCGGCCCCAGCATTTT. Translation: CASSLGQGYRPQHF. The chain uses TRBV27 and TRBJ1-5, with 8 bases lining up with TRBD1. This CDR3 comprises 14 residues. The V gene's germline CDR1 is MNHEY and CDR2 SMNVEV (reference sequence). V shed 2 bases, J shed 9 bases, and the junction held 6 bases outside the gene matches.

This clonotype occurred many times. The chain carries TRBV5-1 and TRBJ1-1, with D possibly being TRBD1 (6 bases). The germline V gene has CDR1 SGHRS and CDR2 YFSETQ. This CDR3 spans 15 amino acids. V gave up 2 bases and J gave up 6 bases, with 17 bases separating them. The CDR3 loop is CASSLFDRLTAEAFF. The CDR3, as DNA: TGCGCCAGCAGCTTATTCGACAGGCTGACGGCTGAAGCTTTCTTT.

DNA of the CDR3: TGCAGTGCTAGAGTCGGTGTTAGCGGGAGGTTAGAGCAGTTCTTC. Translated, it gives CSARVGVSGRLEQFF. The rearrangement uses TRBV20-1 and TRBJ2-1, with 10 bases fitting TRBD2. Germline trimming cut 1 base from V and 10 bases from J; bases unmatched to any gene: 10. This CDR3 region has 15 residues. Germline V gene data show CDR1 as DFQATT and CDR2 as SNEGSKA (reference sequence).

This clonotype was counted only a few times. The chain carries TRBV19 and TRBJ1-2; D gene ambiguous. With 10 bases removed from V and 6 bases from J, the gap between germline ends came to 12 bases. Germline V gene sequence: CDR1 LNHDA, CDR2 SQIVND (reference sequence). The length of the CDR3 is 11 residues. The CDR3 reads CATILGDGYTF. The CDR3 DNA reads TGTGCCACCATCCTCGGGGATGGCTACACCTTC.